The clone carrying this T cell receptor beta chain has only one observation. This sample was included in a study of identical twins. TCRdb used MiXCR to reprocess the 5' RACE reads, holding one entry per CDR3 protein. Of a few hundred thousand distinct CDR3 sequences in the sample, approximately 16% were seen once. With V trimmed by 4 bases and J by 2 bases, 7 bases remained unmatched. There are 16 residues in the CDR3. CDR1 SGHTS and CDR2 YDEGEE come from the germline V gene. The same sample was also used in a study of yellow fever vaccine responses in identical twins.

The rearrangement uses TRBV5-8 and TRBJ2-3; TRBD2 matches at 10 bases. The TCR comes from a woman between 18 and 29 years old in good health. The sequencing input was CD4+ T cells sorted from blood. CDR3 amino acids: CASSIIAGGYTDTQYF. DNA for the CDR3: TGTGCCAGCAGCATAATAGCGGGGGGATACACAGATACGCAGTATTTT.